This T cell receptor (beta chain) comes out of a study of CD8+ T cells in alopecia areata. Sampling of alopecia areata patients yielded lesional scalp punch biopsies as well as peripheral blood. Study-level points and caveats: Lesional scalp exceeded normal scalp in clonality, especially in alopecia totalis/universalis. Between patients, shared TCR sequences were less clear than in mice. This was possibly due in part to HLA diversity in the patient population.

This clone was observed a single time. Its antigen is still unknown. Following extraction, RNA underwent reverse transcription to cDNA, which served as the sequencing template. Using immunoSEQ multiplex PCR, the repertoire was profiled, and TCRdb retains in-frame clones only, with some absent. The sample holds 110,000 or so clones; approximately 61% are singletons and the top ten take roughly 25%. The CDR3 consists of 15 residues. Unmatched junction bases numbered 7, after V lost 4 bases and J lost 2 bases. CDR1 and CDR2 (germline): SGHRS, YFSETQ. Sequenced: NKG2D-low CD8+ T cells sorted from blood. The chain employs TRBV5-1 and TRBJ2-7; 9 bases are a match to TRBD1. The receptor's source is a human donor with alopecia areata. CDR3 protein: CASSSPGQGTYEQYF. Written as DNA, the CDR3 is TGCGCCAGCAGCAGTCCGGGACAGGGTACCTACGAGCAGTACTTC.